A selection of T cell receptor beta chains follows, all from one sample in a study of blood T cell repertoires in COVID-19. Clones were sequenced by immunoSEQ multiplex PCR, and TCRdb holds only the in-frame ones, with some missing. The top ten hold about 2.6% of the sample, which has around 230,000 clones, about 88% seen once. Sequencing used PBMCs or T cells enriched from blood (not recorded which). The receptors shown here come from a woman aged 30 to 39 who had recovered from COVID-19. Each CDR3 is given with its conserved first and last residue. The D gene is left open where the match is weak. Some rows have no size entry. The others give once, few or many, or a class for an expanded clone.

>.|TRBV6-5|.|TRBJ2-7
CATTGGSGLYYEQYF
TGTGCCACAACCGGGGGAAGCGGGCTATACTACGAGCAGTACTTC
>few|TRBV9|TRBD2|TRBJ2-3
CASSVQTGGPSDTQYF
TGTGCCAGCAGCGTACAAACGGGGGGGCCGTCAGATACGCAGTATTTT
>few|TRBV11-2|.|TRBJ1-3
CASSRTGTPGNTIYF
TGTGCCAGCAGCCGGACTGGGACACCTGGAAACACCATATATTTT
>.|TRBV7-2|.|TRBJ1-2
CASSDWAAGDGYTF
TGTGCCAGCAGCGACTGGGCGGCAGGGGACGGCTACACCTTC
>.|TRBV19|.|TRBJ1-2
CASSIRGPNYGYTF
TGTGCCAGTAGTATCAGGGGACCTAACTATGGCTACACCTTC
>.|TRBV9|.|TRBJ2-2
CASSVGAGATNTGELFF
TGTGCCAGCAGCGTAGGGGCGGGGGCCACGAACACCGGGGAGCTGTTTTTT
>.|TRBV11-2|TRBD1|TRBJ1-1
CASSPDRGRTEAFF
TGTGCCAGCAGCCCGGACAGGGGGCGTACTGAAGCTTTCTTT
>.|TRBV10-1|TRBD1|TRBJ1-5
CASRTGNNQPQHF
TGCGCCAGCCGGACAGGCAACAATCAGCCCCAGCATTTT
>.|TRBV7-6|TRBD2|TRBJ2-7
CASSLEGLAGTYEQYF
TGTGCCAGCAGCTTAGAAGGACTAGCGGGGACCTACGAGCAGTACTTC
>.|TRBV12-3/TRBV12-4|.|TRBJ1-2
CASSLGGVWGYTF
TGTGCCAGCAGTTTGGGGGGTGTCTGGGGCTACACCTTC
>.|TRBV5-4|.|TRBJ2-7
CASSLDGVDYEQYF
TGTGCCAGCAGCTTGGATGGAGTGGATTACGAGCAGTACTTC
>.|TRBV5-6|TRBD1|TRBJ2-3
CASSPIRQGAPTDTQYF
TGTGCCAGCAGCCCAATCCGACAGGGGGCCCCCACAGATACGCAGTATTTT
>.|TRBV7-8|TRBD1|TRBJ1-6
CASSLGTGEDSPLHF
TGTGCCAGCAGCTTAGGGACAGGGGAAGATTCACCCCTCCACTTT
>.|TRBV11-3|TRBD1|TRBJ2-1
CASSSYTGTGTNEQFF
TGTGCCAGCAGCTCTTACACCGGGACAGGGACCAATGAGCAGTTCTTC
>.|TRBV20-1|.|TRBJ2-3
CSASRGGRYTQYF
TGCAGTGCTAGTAGGGGGGGTAGATATACGCAGTATTTT
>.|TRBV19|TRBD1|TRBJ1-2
CASSLTGDGYTF
TGTGCCAGTAGTCTGACAGGGGATGGCTACACCTTC
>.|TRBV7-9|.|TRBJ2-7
CASSLQEYEQYF
TGTGCCAGCAGCCTGCAGGAATACGAGCAGTACTTC
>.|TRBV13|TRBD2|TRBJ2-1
CASSLRTSADLNEQFF
TGTGCCAGCAGCTTAAGGACTAGCGCGGATTTGAATGAGCAGTTCTTC
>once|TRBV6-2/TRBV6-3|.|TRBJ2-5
CASSPQGGETQYF
TGTGCCAGCAGCCCACAGGGCGGAGAGACCCAGTACTTC
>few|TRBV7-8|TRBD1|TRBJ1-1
CASRNDRGMNTEAFF
TGTGCCAGCAGGAACGACAGGGGGATGAACACTGAAGCTTTCTTT
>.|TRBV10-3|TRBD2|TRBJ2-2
CAISESSGGRGTGELFF
TGTGCCATCAGTGAGTCTAGCGGGGGCCGGGGCACCGGGGAGCTGTTTTTT
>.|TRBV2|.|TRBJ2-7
CASRDYAYEQYF
TGTGCCAGCAGGGACTACGCATACGAGCAGTACTTC
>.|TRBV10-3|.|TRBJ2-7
CAISESLYYEQYF
TGTGCCATCAGTGAGTCCCTCTACTACGAGCAGTACTTC
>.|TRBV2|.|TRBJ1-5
CASRTGDSNQPQHF
TGTGCCAGCAGGACCGGGGATAGCAATCAGCCCCAGCATTTT
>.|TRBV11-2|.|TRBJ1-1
CASSLWQYTEAFF
TGTGCCAGCAGCTTATGGCAGTACACTGAAGCTTTCTTT
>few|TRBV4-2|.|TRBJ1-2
CASSPGYGYTF
TGTGCCAGCAGCCCAGGATATGGCTACACCTTC
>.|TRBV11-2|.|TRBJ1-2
CASSSNRQANYGYTF
TGTGCCAGCAGTTCAAATCGACAGGCCAACTATGGCTACACCTTC
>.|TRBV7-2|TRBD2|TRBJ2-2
CASSFSGGANTGELFF
TGTGCCAGCAGCTTTAGCGGGGGGGCGAACACCGGGGAGCTGTTTTTT
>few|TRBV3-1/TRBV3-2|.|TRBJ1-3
CASSQDHRTAGNTIYF
TGTGCCAGCAGCCAAGATCATCGGACAGCTGGAAACACCATATATTTT
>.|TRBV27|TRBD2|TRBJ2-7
CASSSSGSGGHEQYF
TGTGCCAGCAGTTCCTCGGGTAGCGGGGGGCACGAGCAGTACTTC
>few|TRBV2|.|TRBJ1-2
CASSVGLLYGYTF
TGTGCCAGCAGTGTAGGACTGCTATATGGCTACACCTTC
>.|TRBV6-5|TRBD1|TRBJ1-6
CASSRDSNSPLHF
TGTGCCAGCAGCAGGGACAGTAATTCACCCCTCCACTTT
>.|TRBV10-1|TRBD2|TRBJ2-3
CASSELPSGERDTQYF
TGCGCCAGCAGTGAGCTCCCTAGCGGGGAGAGGGATACGCAGTATTTT
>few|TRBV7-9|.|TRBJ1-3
CASSQGQSSGNTIYF
TGTGCCAGCAGCCAAGGACAAAGCTCTGGAAACACCATATATTTT
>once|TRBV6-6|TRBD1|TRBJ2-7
CASSYNRDRAAYEQYF
TGTGCCAGCAGTTATAATCGAGACAGGGCCGCCTACGAGCAGTACTTC
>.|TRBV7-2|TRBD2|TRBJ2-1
CASSLGMASGFSSYNEQFF
TGTGCCAGCAGCTTAGGAATGGCTAGCGGATTTAGCTCCTACAATGAGCAGTTCTTC
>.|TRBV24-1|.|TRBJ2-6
CATSVGGTARSGANVLTF
TGTGCCACCAGTGTAGGGGGGACAGCACGCTCTGGGGCCAACGTCCTGACTTTC
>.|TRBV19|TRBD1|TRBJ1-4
CASTIMTGANEKLFF
TGTGCCAGTACCATAATGACAGGGGCTAATGAAAAACTGTTTTTT
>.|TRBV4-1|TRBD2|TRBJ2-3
CASSQGKTTSGSTDTQYF
TGCGCCAGCAGCCAAGGTAAGACGACTAGCGGTAGCACAGATACGCAGTATTTT
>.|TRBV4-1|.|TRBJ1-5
CASSQDGTRGNQPQHF
TGCGCCAGCAGCCAAGACGGAACAAGGGGGAATCAGCCCCAGCATTTT
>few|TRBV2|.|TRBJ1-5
CASSEALTGEWDQPQHF
TGTGCCAGCAGTGAAGCGCTTACGGGGGAGTGGGATCAGCCCCAGCATTTT
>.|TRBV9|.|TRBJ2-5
CASSAAGMETQYF
TGTGCCAGCAGCGCCGCAGGGATGGAGACCCAGTACTTC
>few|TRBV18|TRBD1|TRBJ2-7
CASSPGQGHEQYF
TGTGCCAGCTCACCTGGACAGGGGCACGAGCAGTACTTC
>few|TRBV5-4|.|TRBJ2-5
CASSLAIRQETQYF
TGTGCCAGCAGCTTGGCCATTAGACAAGAGACCCAGTACTTC
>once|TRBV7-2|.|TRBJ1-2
CASSLSGTNYGYTF
TGTGCCAGCAGCTTATCGGGTACAAACTATGGCTACACCTTC
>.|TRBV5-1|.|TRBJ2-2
CASSLGRISNTGELFF
TGCGCCAGCAGCTTAGGCAGGATCTCGAACACCGGGGAGCTGTTTTTT
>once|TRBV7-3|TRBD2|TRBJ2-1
CASSLGGGTNEQFF
TGTGCCAGCAGCTTAGGCGGGGGTACTAATGAGCAGTTCTTC
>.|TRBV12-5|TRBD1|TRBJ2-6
CASGYHTGAGANVLTF
TGTGCTAGTGGTTACCACACAGGGGCCGGGGCCAACGTCCTGACTTTC
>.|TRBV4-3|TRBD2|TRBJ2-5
CASSLESGGAWETQYF
TGCGCCAGCAGCTTAGAGAGCGGGGGGGCCTGGGAGACCCAGTACTTC
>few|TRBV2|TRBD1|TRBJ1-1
CASSLQGDTEAFF
TGTGCCAGCAGCTTACAGGGGGACACTGAAGCTTTCTTT